The entry below describes one T cell receptor (beta chain). This sample was taken from a study of blood T cell repertoires in COVID-19. Allocation to cohorts depended on clinical history reported by the participants. Symptom resolution, clearance, or two negative PCRs marked the recovered donors of Cohort 3. The V and J ends lost 1 base and 7 bases respectively, with 13 bases between them. CDR1 is SEHNR and CDR2 is FQNEAQ in the germline V gene (reference sequence). This CDR3 is built from 15 residues. Original processing methods: Amplification from reference gene primers served as the basis for estimated nucleated cell counts. The table came from immunoSEQ multiplex PCR; TCRdb's copy has only in-frame clones and leaves some out. V, J and clone size reflect that table, while D and trimming were determined from the DNA. There are fewer than 300,000 clones in the sample; roughly 90% occur only once, and just under 9% lies in the top ten.

The specimen sequenced was PBMCs or T cells enriched from blood (not recorded which). The rearrangement uses TRBV7-9 and TRBJ2-2; D might be TRBD2 (5 bases). The sequence came from a middle-aged man who had recovered from COVID-19. This chain's CDR3 is CASSLVDVTSGELFF. In nucleotides, the CDR3 is TGTGCCAGCAGCTTAGTAGACGTAACTAGCGGGGAGCTGTTTTTT.